These 8 T cell receptor beta chains were sequenced from one sample in a study of shared clonotypes between healthy human individuals. Only in-frame clones appear in the TCRdb table, and some are missing; sequencing was by immunoSEQ multiplex PCR. Seen here are roughly 660,000 clones, about 90% observed once, and the top ten hold around a third. The specimen was memory CD8+ T cells from PBMCs. Subset defined: CD45RO+ cells pooled with CCR7-negative TemRA cells. These receptors all stem from a man younger than 35 in good health. Some clones in this sample may be carry-over from other donors' samples.

The rearrangement links TRBV19 to TRBJ2-5; D possibly corresponds to TRBD1 (6 bases). CDR3 length: 15 amino acids. V shed 5 bases and J shed 1 base, with 14 bases lying between them. Looked up from germline, CDR1 is LNHDA and CDR2 is SQIVND (reference sequence). In DNA form, the CDR3 reads TGTGCCAGTAGTGTCCTCCACAGGGTCCAAGAGACCCAGTACTTC. Its translation: CASSVLHRVQETQYF.

The genes are TRBV5-1 and TRBJ2-7; D uncertain. Germline CDR1 is SGHRS and CDR2 is YFSETQ. There are 15 residues in the CDR3. Trimming left V 4 bases short and J 2 bases short, with 16 bases between. The CDR3 coding sequence is TGCGCCAGCAGCCCAACCCCGACACCTACCTACGAGCAGTACTTC. Its protein product is CASSPTPTPTYEQYF. The variable domain in full, with the rest retrieved from reference TRBV5-1 and TRBJ2-7, is KAGVTQTPRYLIKTRGQQVTLSCSPISGHRSVSWYQQTPGQGLQFLFEYFSETQRNKGNFPGRFSGRQFSNSRSEMNVSTLELGDSALYLCASSPTPTPTYEQYFGPGTRLTVT.

The rearrangement links TRBV19 to TRBJ2-7, with a tentative D call TRBD1 (5 bases). The V end was cut by 4 bases, the J end by 0 bases, with 7 bases between. This CDR3 is built from 13 residues. Germline V CDR1 and CDR2: LNHDA, SQIVND (reference sequence). The CDR3 sequence is CASSTTASYEQYF. CDR3 sequence (DNA): TGTGCCAGTAGTACGACAGCCTCCTACGAGCAGTACTTC.

The chain combines TRBV5-1 with TRBJ1-1; 8 bases are a match to TRBD1. CDR1 and CDR2 from the germline V gene are SGHRS and YFSETQ. The CDR3 is made up of 19 amino acids. The ends lost 4 bases at V and 1 base at J; junction bases unmatched: 18. Here the CDR3 reads CASSPQPRTGPRGNTEAFF. CDR3 sequence (DNA): TGCGCCAGCAGCCCTCAACCTCGGACAGGGCCCAGGGGGAACACTGAAGCTTTCTTT.

This clone came up once. The gene calls are TRBV7-6 and TRBJ1-2; 12 positions agree with TRBD1. This CDR3 spans 13 amino acids. J was trimmed by 8 bases and V by 5 bases; bases with no gene match: 3. Germline lookup yields CDR1 SGHVS and CDR2 FNYEAQ. The CDR3 coding sequence is TGTGCCAGCAGCCTAGGGACAGGGGGCGGCTACACCTTC. Translation gives CASSLGTGGGYTF.

The DNA for the CDR3 is TGTGCCATCAGTGAGTTTACTTCACCCCTCCACTTT. This codes for CAISEFTSPLHF. The rearrangement links TRBV10-3 to TRBJ1-6, with D unclear. CDR3 size: 12 residues. Germline V gene sequence: CDR1 ENHRY, CDR2 SYGVKD. Trimming stripped 1 base from V and 9 bases from J, with 4 bases between.

This clone is a singleton in its sample. The chain is built from TRBV6-6 and TRBJ2-1; D may be TRBD2 (6 bases). Germline assignment: CDR1 MNHNY and CDR2 SVGAGI (reference sequence). V gave up 6 bases and J gave up 8 bases, with 14 bases separating them. The CDR3 has 13 amino acids. The CDR3 DNA reads TGTGCCAGCAGCCACGGAGGGGTACATGAGCAGTTCTTC. Residues: CASSHGGVHEQFF.

The CDR3 protein is CASSQDGSHNEQFF. CDR3 nucleotides: TGCGCCAGCAGCCAAGATGGGTCCCACAATGAGCAGTTCTTC. The rearrangement links TRBV4-1 to TRBJ2-1; no clear D gene. The germline V and J ends were trimmed by 0 bases and 5 bases, with 8 bases remaining between them. Germline V CDR1 and CDR2: MGHRA, YSYEKL. The CDR3 runs to 14 residues.